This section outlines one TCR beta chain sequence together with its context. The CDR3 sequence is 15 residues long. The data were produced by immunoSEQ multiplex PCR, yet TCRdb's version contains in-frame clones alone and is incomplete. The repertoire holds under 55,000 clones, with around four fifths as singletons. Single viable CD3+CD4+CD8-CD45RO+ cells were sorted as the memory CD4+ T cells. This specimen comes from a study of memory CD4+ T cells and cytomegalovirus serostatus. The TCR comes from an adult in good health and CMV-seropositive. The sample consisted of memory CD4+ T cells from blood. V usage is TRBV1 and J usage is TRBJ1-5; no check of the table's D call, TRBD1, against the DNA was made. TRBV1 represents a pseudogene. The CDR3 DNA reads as TGCACCAGCAGCCATCCCCCTGAGGGGGATCAGCCCCAGCATTTT. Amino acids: CTSSHPPEGDQPQHF.